These 25 T cell receptor beta chains originate from one sample sequenced in a study of T cell responses to AZD1222 COVID-19 vaccine. Generated by immunoSEQ multiplex PCR, the TCRdb table keeps only in-frame clones and is missing some. Among roughly 67,000 clones listed, 88% were seen once. This material consisted of peripheral blood, taken on day 0 of AZD1222 vaccination. The receptor source for this set is an adult in good health.

On this clone: Relative to the germline gene, one junction end is altered; a read error may explain this. The chain employs TRBV5-1 and TRBJ2-4; D might be TRBD2 (6 bases). CDR1 is SGHRS, CDR2 YFSETQ, per germline. This CDR3 is 13 amino acids long. The CDR3 protein is CASSLAGDESRNF. In nucleotides, the CDR3 is TGCGCCAGCAGCTTGGCGGGGGATGAGTCCAGGAACTTC. The full variable domain, in which reference TRBV5-1 and TRBJ2-4 provide the parts outside the CDR3, is KAGVTQTPRYLIKTRGQQVTLSCSPISGHRSVSWYQQTPGQGLQFLFEYFSETQRNKGNFPGRFSGRQFSNSRSEMNVSTLELGDSALYLCASSLAGDESRNFGAGTRLSVL.

A few counts support this clone. The chain carries TRBV6-1 and TRBJ1-2, with no clear D. This CDR3 is built from 13 residues. V lost 1 base, J lost 8 bases, and 11 bases lay in between. Germline CDR1 is MNHNS and CDR2 is SASEGT. CDR3 in amino acids: CASSEGRVRGYTF. The CDR3 DNA is TGTGCCAGCAGTGAAGGAAGGGTTCGGGGCTACACCTTC.

V is TRBV7-8 and J is TRBJ2-7; 12 nucleotides line up with TRBD2. The germline V gene encodes CDR1 SGHVS and CDR2 FQNEAQ. V shed 10 bases and J 0 bases; nucleotides not matched to a gene: 7. This CDR3 has 15 amino acids. The CDR3 protein is CATASGLAGSYEQYF. The CDR3 DNA sequence: TGTGCCACCGCGTCGGGACTAGCGGGCTCCTACGAGCAGTACTTC.

The chain carries TRBV19 and TRBJ1-2; a possible D gene is TRBD1 (5 bases). V lost 11 bases and J lost 0, with 19 bases in between. This CDR3 has 15 residues. The germline gives CDR1 LNHDA, CDR2 SQIVND (reference sequence). DNA of the CDR3: TGTGCCGTCCTCAGGACATCTAGAGCTAACTATGGCTACACCTTC. This codes for CAVLRTSRANYGYTF.

The chain joins TRBV5-6 to TRBJ2-7; 8 bases agree with TRBD1. The germline CDR1 and CDR2 sequences are SGHDT and YYEEEE. V shed 4 bases, J shed 4 bases, and the junction held 4 bases outside the gene matches. The CDR3 is 13 residues long. The CDR3 DNA reads TGTGCCAGCAGCGGCAGGGACAGGTACGAGCAGTACTTC. Translating gives CASSGRDRYEQYF.

The V gene is TRBV28, the J gene TRBJ2-5; D perhaps matches TRBD1 (5 bases). The CDR3 is made up of 13 amino acids. Germline V gives CDR1 MDHEN, CDR2 SYDVKM. The V and J ends lost 2 bases and 5 bases respectively, with 9 bases between them. The CDR3 bases are TGTGCCAGCAGTTTAATAGGGGTCGAGACCCAGTACTTC. Translation gives CASSLIGVETQYF.

The chain has TRBV29-1 and TRBJ1-5; D remains unclear. The V end was cut by 6 bases, the J end by 0 bases, with 12 bases between. This CDR3 is built from 14 residues. Germline CDR1 reads SQVTM; CDR2 reads ANQGSEA. CDR3 nucleotides: TGCAGCGTCCGAACGGGGAATAGCAATCAGCCCCAGCATTTT. Encoded protein: CSVRTGNSNQPQHF.

The rearrangement joins TRBV5-8 to TRBJ2-5; 11 nucleotides line up with TRBD1. V lost 5 bases and J lost 5; bases outside the gene matches: 11. There are 16 residues in the CDR3. The germline V gene has CDR1 SGHTS and CDR2 YDEGEE. The CDR3 DNA sequence: TGTGCCAGCAGAAAGCCGGGGACAGGGGGTGTGGAGACCCAGTACTTC. Translation gives CASRKPGTGGVETQYF.

The chain carries TRBV10-3 and TRBJ1-6; tentatively, D is TRBD1 (5 bases). The V gene's germline CDR1 is ENHRY and CDR2 SYGVKD. V dropped 5 bases and J dropped 5 bases, with 10 bases sitting between them. This CDR3 contains 14 residues. The CDR3 nucleotides are TGTGCCATCAGTCGTGGGGGTGATAATTCACCCCTCCACTTT. It specifies CAISRGGDNSPLHF.

This rearrangement joins TRBV5-4 to TRBJ2-2, with D unclear. The ends were cut back, 7 bases at V and 0 bases at J, with 13 bases in the middle. From germline, CDR1 is SGHNT and CDR2 YYREEE (reference sequence). The CDR3 totals 15 residues. In nucleotides, the CDR3 is TGTGCCAGCGAGGACGAGCGCGCGAACACCGGGGAGCTGTTTTTT. This sequence encodes CASEDERANTGELFF.

The V and J genes are TRBV19 and TRBJ1-2; D uncertain. The V and J ends lost 3 bases and 4 bases respectively, with 9 bases between them. The CDR3 length is 13 residues. The germline V gene encodes CDR1 LNHDA and CDR2 SQIVND (reference sequence). The CDR3 DNA reads TGTGCCAGTAGTATTTCAGGCGCCTATGGCTACACCTTC. This encodes CASSISGAYGYTF.

V gene TRBV28 combines with J gene TRBJ1-5; D remains ambiguous. The V gene's germline CDR1 is MDHEN and CDR2 SYDVKM. Trimming removed 7 bases from V and 10 bases from J, with 17 bases in between. The CDR3 is made up of 13 amino acids. CDR3 region: CASTVSTANPQHF. The CDR3 region has the DNA TGTGCCAGCACCGTCAGTACGGCCAATCCCCAGCATTTT.

The chain carries TRBV5-6 and TRBJ2-4; 9 bases map to TRBD1. The V segment lost 5 bases and the J segment 13 bases; nucleotides outside the gene matches: 7. The CDR3 has 12 residues. Germline CDR1 is SGHDT and CDR2 is YYEEEE. The CDR3 DNA reads TGTGCCAGCAGTTTAGACAGGGGGTACCAGTACTTC. Amino acid sequence: CASSLDRGYQYF.

This clone appeared many times. The chain combines TRBV10-3 with TRBJ2-7, with 8 bases fitting TRBD1. The germline V gene encodes CDR1 ENHRY and CDR2 SYGVKD. V shed 0 bases, J shed 7 bases, and the junction held 11 bases outside the gene matches. The CDR3 is 16 amino acids. As DNA, the CDR3 is TGTGCCATCAGTGAGTCGAATGACAGGGGCTCTAAAGAGCAGTACTTC. Translated: CAISESNDRGSKEQYF.

The rearrangement uses TRBV7-6 and TRBJ1-6; no clear D. V was pared by 1 base and J by 6 bases, with 7 bases between. The CDR3 runs 14 residues. Germline V gene sequence: CDR1 SGHVS, CDR2 FNYEAQ. CDR3 nucleotide sequence: TGTGCCAGCAGCTTAGGAATCTCTAATTCACCCCTCCACTTT. Translation: CASSLGISNSPLHF. Based on the CDR3 plus reference TRBV7-6 and TRBJ1-6, the full variable domain is GAGVSQSPRYKVTKRGQDVALRCDPISGHVSLYWYRQALGQGPEFLTYFNYEAQQDKSGLPNDRFSAERPEGSISTLTIQRTEQRDSAMYRCASSLGISNSPLHFGNGTRLTVT.

The CDR3 DNA is TGTGCCACCAGCAGAGGTCGTGGGCCAGGCGCGAGAGAAGCTTTCTTT. It is translated as CATSRGRGPGAREAFF. The V and J genes are TRBV15 and TRBJ1-1, with unresolved D. Deletions cut 1 base from V and 8 bases from J, with 20 bases between. Germline CDR1 LNHNV, CDR2 YYDKDF (reference sequence). The CDR3 covers 16 residues.

The J gene is TRBJ2-5, the V gene TRBV5-1; D not certain. This CDR3 spans 13 amino acids. Germline CDR1 reads SGHRS; CDR2 reads YFSETQ. Trimming left V 2 bases short and J 1 base short, with 6 bases between. CDR3 region: CASSFNSQETQYF. The CDR3 DNA reads as TGCGCCAGCAGCTTCAACTCCCAAGAGACCCAGTACTTC.

The genes are TRBV6-1 and TRBJ2-3; no reliable D call. There are 13 residues in the CDR3. V lost 2 bases, J lost 6 bases, and 9 bases lay in between. CDR1 and CDR2 (germline): MNHNS, SASEGT. CDR3 loop: CASSETLPDTQYF. CDR3 sequence (DNA): TGTGCCAGCAGTGAAACCCTTCCCGATACGCAGTATTTT.

The CDR3 region has the DNA TGTGCCAGCGACGACAATGAGCAGTTCTTC. It codes for CASDDNEQFF. This chain links TRBV2 with TRBJ2-1; no clear D. The CDR3 loop spans 10 amino acids. The germline gives CDR1 SNHLY, CDR2 FYNNEI. V lost 8 bases and J lost 5, with 4 bases in between.

V is TRBV20-1 and J is TRBJ2-2; TRBD2 is a possible D gene (6 bases). This CDR3 has 14 amino acids. CDR1 is DFQATT, CDR2 SNEGSKA, per germline (reference sequence). Trimming cost V 3 bases and J 0 bases, with 8 bases left between them. The CDR3 protein is CSASPGANTGELFF. CDR3 DNA: TGCAGTGCTAGTCCGGGGGCGAACACCGGGGAGCTGTTTTTT.

The chain employs TRBV28 and TRBJ2-7; D is undetermined. CDR3 length: 13 residues. Germline assignment: CDR1 MDHEN and CDR2 SYDVKM. V was shortened by 1 base and J by 3 bases, with 7 bases between the two germline ends. This chain's CDR3 is CASSLFRDYEQYF. The DNA for the CDR3 is TGTGCCAGCAGTTTATTTAGGGACTACGAGCAGTACTTC.

The chain uses TRBV18 and TRBJ2-3, with D unclear. This CDR3 contains 14 residues. From germline, CDR1 is KGHSH and CDR2 LQKENI. V was cut by 4 bases and J by 0 bases, with 8 bases left in between. CDR3 in amino acids: CASSLGPSTDTQYF. The CDR3 coding sequence is TGTGCCAGCTCACTTGGGCCGAGCACAGATACGCAGTATTTT. Filled out from reference TRBV18 and TRBJ2-3, the complete variable domain reads NAGVMQNPRHLVRRRGQEARLRCSPMKGHSHVYWYRQLPEEGLKFMVYLQKENIIDESGMPKERFSAEFPKEGPSILRIQQVVRGDSAAYFCASSLGPSTDTQYFGPGTRLTVL.

The chain couples TRBV19 to TRBJ1-6; 7 bases map to TRBD1. V shed 4 bases and J 0 bases; nucleotides not matched to a gene: 6. CDR3 size: 17 residues. Per germline, CDR1 LNHDA and CDR2 SQIVND (reference sequence). The CDR3 protein is CASSTSTGSSYNSPLHF. The CDR3 coding sequence is TGTGCCAGTAGTACCTCGACAGGGAGCTCCTATAATTCACCCCTCCACTTT.

The chain is built from TRBV7-2 and TRBJ2-7; a weak D match, TRBD1 (5 bases). CDR3 size: 14 residues. Germline-derived CDR1 and CDR2 are SGHTA and FQGNSA. V shed 5 bases and J shed 5 bases, with 16 bases lying between them. CDR3 protein: CASSPMGLSDEQYF. The CDR3 region has the DNA TGTGCCAGCAGCCCGATGGGGCTTAGTGACGAGCAGTACTTC.

The genes are TRBV28 and TRBJ2-5; D gene unclear. Germline CDR1 and CDR2: MDHEN and SYDVKM. Trimming left V 6 bases short and J 5 bases short, with 13 bases between. The CDR3 loop spans 13 amino acids. The CDR3 DNA follows: TGTGCCAGCAGCCCGATGACTGTGGAGACCCAGTACTTC. This encodes CASSPMTVETQYF.